This TCR beta chain appears in the sequencing data of a study of post-analysis software for immune sequencing data (dated by TCRdb to the mid-2010s). About the full investigation: Recorded disease courses included relapsing-remitting, secondary progressive and progressive-relapsing multiple sclerosis, with some patients lacking subtype annotation. Patient repertoires were compared against 11 to 12 previously published healthy control repertoires from donors aged about 6 to 27 years. A subset of samples was prepared in parallel using single-end sample barcoding, then pooled and co-amplified after Illumina adapter ligation.

The investigation overall reported the following: Compared with controls, multiple sclerosis patients had significantly lower normalized Chao1 diversity, a finding suggesting substantial peripheral T-cell clonal expansion. When samples were clustered directly using the F measure, samples prepared in the same batch co-clustered strongly, which prompted a batch-effect correction. The multiple sclerosis patient group was slightly younger than the control group. Patients showed significantly higher frequencies than controls for several TRBV segments, among them TRBV5-6, TRBV5-1 and TRBV20-1.

Worth noting for this clonotype: The antigen it binds to is not known. Base quality data are lacking; no much larger clone is found one base away.

To demonstrate the VDJtools post-analysis software, the study profiled TCR beta repertoires from the peripheral blood of some 13 young patients with multiple sclerosis. The multiple sclerosis patients were children and adolescents ranging in age from about 6 to 17 years. Libraries were made using PCR. The reads were generated on an Illumina HiSeq 2500. Unique molecular identifiers were incorporated into TCR beta cDNA libraries to reduce PCR and sequencing biases. Roughly 500,000 cDNA molecules were obtained per 1 to 10 million input T cells, so each molecule approximated one T cell. The patient libraries were prepared and sequenced using the same protocol as the earlier healthy control dataset. Within a given batch, samples were prepared together, multiplexed and sequenced on the same HiSeq lane. Concerning the study's data processing: MIGEC was used to process the raw barcoded reads, and molecular identifier groups with only a single read were discarded before consensus assembly and CDR3 extraction. VDJtools was used for post-analysis of the clonotype tables, and diversity was normalized by down-sampling every dataset to the size of the smallest sample. To correct batch-related cross-sample contamination, repertoire overlap clustering matched CDR3 amino acid sequences but not nucleotide sequences. TCRdb trimmed public reads at Q25 via fastp, called clones via MiXCR and kept in-frame beta chains. Records with the same CDR3 protein are collapsed into one entry carrying the most frequent genes and DNA. Clone size and V and J calls follow TCRdb, not the original study. The sample table shows hundreds of thousands of distinct CDR3 sequences, and roughly 46% are seen once. Jointly, the top ten make up around 1.7% of the sample.

From the cysteine up to the phenylalanine, the CDR3 has a length of 13 residues. CDR3 DNA is the only sequence kept; it has 39 bases, read in frame from the first base. Trimming removed 10 bases from V and 7 bases from J; the gene matches leave 12 bases unexplained. In this chain, TRBV12-3 or TRBV12-4 is recombined with TRBJ1-2; 7 nucleotides in the junction match TRBD1. Sequences were obtained from blood. The sequence was obtained from a girl aged 10 to 17 with multiple sclerosis. The DNA reads as follows: TGTGCCACAACATTGACAGGGCTGTCTGGCTACACCTTC. It translates to CATTLTGLSGYTF.